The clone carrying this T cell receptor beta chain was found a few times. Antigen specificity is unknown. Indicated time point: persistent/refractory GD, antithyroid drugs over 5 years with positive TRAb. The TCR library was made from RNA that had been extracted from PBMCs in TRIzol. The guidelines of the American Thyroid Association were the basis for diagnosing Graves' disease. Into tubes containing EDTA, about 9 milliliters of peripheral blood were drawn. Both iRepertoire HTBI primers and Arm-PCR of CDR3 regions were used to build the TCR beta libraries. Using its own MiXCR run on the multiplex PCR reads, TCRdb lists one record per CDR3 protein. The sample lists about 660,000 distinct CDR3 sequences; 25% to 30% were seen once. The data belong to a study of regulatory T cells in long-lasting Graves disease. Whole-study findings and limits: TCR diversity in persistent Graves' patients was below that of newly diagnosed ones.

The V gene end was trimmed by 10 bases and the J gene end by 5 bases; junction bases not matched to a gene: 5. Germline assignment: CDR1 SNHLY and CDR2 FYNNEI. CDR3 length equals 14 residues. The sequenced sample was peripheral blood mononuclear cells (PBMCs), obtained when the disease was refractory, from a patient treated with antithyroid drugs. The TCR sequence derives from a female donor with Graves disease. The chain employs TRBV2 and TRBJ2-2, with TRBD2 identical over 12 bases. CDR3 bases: TGTGCCAAAAGACTAGCGGGAGCGACCGGGGAGCTGTTTTTT. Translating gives CAKRLAGATGELFF.